One sample yielded the 30 T cell receptor beta chains listed below, sequenced in a study of CD8+CD57+ T cells in acquired aplastic anemia. Profiles of TCR beta VDJ and CDR3 were generated from a genomic DNA template. In TCRdb, the reads were re-called with MiXCR into one record per CDR3 protein. This sample has roughly 150,000 distinct CDR3 sequences, with roughly 47% found just once. The source material was sorted CD4+, CD8+, or CD8+CD57+ T cells (not recorded which) from PBMCs. The source of these receptors is a human donor in good health.

This clonotype was seen just once. The rearrangement uses TRBV28 and TRBJ1-1, with TRBD1 identical over 9 bases. Germline CDR1 and CDR2: MDHEN and SYDVKM. J lost 6 bases, V lost 8 bases, and 1 base had no gene match. There are 11 residues in the CDR3. The CDR3 loop reads CASDRGAEAFF. CDR3 in DNA: TGTGCCAGCGACAGGGGGGCTGAAGCTTTCTTT. Using reference TRBV28 and TRBJ1-1 for the parts outside the CDR3, the full variable domain is DVKVTQSSRYLVKRTGEKVFLECVQDMDHENMFWYRQDPGLGLRLIYFSYDVKMKEKGDIPEGYSVSREKKERFSLILESASTNQTSMYLCASDRGAEAFFGQGTRLTVV.

This clonotype was observed many times. For the CDR3, the DNA is TGTGCCAGCAGCTCCCGGTTAGCGTGGGACTCCTACAATGAGCAGTTCTTC. Protein sequence: CASSSRLAWDSYNEQFF. The V and J genes are TRBV5-8 and TRBJ2-1, with D possibly TRBD2 on 5 matching bases. V lost 3 bases and J lost 0, with 16 bases in between. CDR1 SGHTS and CDR2 YDEGEE come from the germline V gene. This CDR3 region has 17 residues.

This clonotype was detected only a few times. The J gene is TRBJ2-3, the V gene TRBV6-2 or TRBV6-3, with TRBD2 matching over 8 bases. With V trimmed by 5 bases and J by 4 bases, 8 bases remained unmatched. The CDR3 extends over 15 amino acids. From germline, CDR1 is MNHEY and CDR2 SVGEGT. The CDR3 sequence is CASSILAGSSDTQYF. CDR3 bases: TGTGCCAGCAGTATTTTAGCGGGGTCCTCAGATACGCAGTATTTT.

V and J are TRBV6-4 and TRBJ2-1, with D possibly being TRBD1 (6 bases). Germline V gene lookup returns CDR1 MRHNA and CDR2 SNTAGT. The ends were cut back, 6 bases at V and 4 bases at J, with 10 bases in the middle. CDR3 length equals 13 residues. CDR3 amino acids: CASSLDSYNEQFF. In DNA, the CDR3 is TGTGCCAGCAGCCTGGACAGTTACAATGAGCAGTTCTTC.

This clonotype occurred many times. The chain uses TRBV7-9 and TRBJ2-5; D is unclear. This CDR3 comprises 13 residues. Germline CDR1 is SEHNR and CDR2 is FQNEAQ (reference sequence). The V and J ends lost 3 bases and 5 bases respectively, with 10 bases between them. CDR3 nucleotides: TGTGCCAGCAGCTTTGTTAACCGCGAGACCCAGTACTTC. It codes for CASSFVNRETQYF.

This clonotype was seen just once. CDR3 DNA sequence: TGTGCCAGCAGCCAGGCGGCTAGCGGGAGGTACAATGAGCAGTATTTT. Its translation: CASSQAASGRYNEQYF. The chain couples TRBV4-2 to TRBJ2-3; TRBD2 matches at 11 bases. This CDR3 comprises 16 residues. V was clipped by 3 bases and J by 11 bases; unmatched bases: 13. The germline gives CDR1 LGHNA, CDR2 YNFKEQ.

This clonotype has ten or more counts. V is TRBV5-1 and J is TRBJ2-7; D unresolved. V lost 0 bases, J lost 2 bases, and 12 bases lay in between. Germline V lookup: CDR1 SGHRS, CDR2 YFSETQ. The CDR3 extends over 15 amino acids. The DNA of the CDR3 is TGCGCCAGCAGCTTGGGGCCGGCAAAAACCTACGAGCAGTACTTC. Protein sequence: CASSLGPAKTYEQYF.

There are a few counts of this clonotype. The CDR3 DNA sequence: TGTGCCAGCAGCGACCGTCAGGGAAGGTCCACAGATACGCAGTATTTT. It codes for CASSDRQGRSTDTQYF. The chain uses TRBV11-2 and TRBJ2-3; D may be TRBD1 (5 bases). The germline V and J ends were trimmed by 5 bases and 2 bases, with 17 bases remaining between them. The CDR3 has 16 residues. Germline V gene data show CDR1 as SGHAT and CDR2 as FQNNGV. The variable domain in full, completed from reference TRBV11-2 and TRBJ2-3, reads EAGVAQSPRYKIIEKRQSVAFWCNPISGHATLYWYQQILGQGPKLLIQFQNNGVVDDSQLPKDRFSAERLKGVDSTLKIQPAKLEDSAVYLCASSDRQGRSTDTQYFGPGTRLTVL.

This chain links TRBV10-3 with TRBJ2-1; 11 nucleotides align to TRBD2. Germline CDR1 and CDR2: ENHRY and SYGVKD. Germline trimming cut 4 bases from V and 13 bases from J; bases unmatched to any gene: 9. The CDR3 has 14 residues. CDR3 sequence: CAISGTSGGPLQFF. The CDR3 nucleotides read TGTGCCATCAGTGGAACTAGCGGGGGCCCCCTCCAGTTCTTC.

The chain couples TRBV29-1 to TRBJ2-7; tentative D call: TRBD1 (5 bases). CDR1 and CDR2 (germline): SQVTM, ANQGSEA. Deletions cut 8 bases from V and 4 bases from J, with 15 bases between. The CDR3 sequence is 12 residues long. The CDR3 sequence: CSSDTAGYEQYF. The CDR3 DNA sequence: TGCAGCAGTGATACTGCAGGGTACGAGCAGTACTTC.

Many counts were recorded for this clonotype. The V and J genes are TRBV9 and TRBJ2-7; 13 bases line up with TRBD2. V dropped 0 bases and J dropped 2; count of bases not matched to a gene: 2. Germline loops: CDR1 SGDLS, CDR2 YYNGEE. The CDR3 extends over 16 amino acids. The CDR3 sequence: CASSVGLAGGPYEQYF. CDR3 bases: TGTGCCAGCAGCGTAGGACTAGCGGGAGGCCCCTACGAGCAGTACTTC.

This clonotype was observed many times. This chain connects TRBV11-2 to TRBJ2-7, with D possibly TRBD1 on 6 matching bases. This CDR3 has 15 amino acids. Trimming shortened V by 3 bases and J by 1 base, and 13 bases separated the two germline ends. Germline V CDR1 and CDR2: SGHAT, FQNNGV. DNA for the CDR3: TGTGCCAGCAGCTTCTTCAGGGGTGAGTCCTACGAGCAGTACTTC. Translated, it gives CASSFFRGESYEQYF.

This chain connects TRBV11-1 to TRBJ2-2; TRBD2 aligns across 9 bases. V trimming: 5 bases; J trimming: 4 bases; junction bases outside the gene matches: 14. CDR3 length: 18 residues. Germline V gene sequence: CDR1 SGHAT, CDR2 FQDESV (reference sequence). The CDR3 region has the DNA TGTGCCAGCAGCAACCCGGCGGGGGGGGTTGTCGCCACCGGGGAGCTGTTTTTT. Protein product: CASSNPAGGVVATGELFF. Variable domain in full (rest from reference TRBV11-1 and TRBJ2-2): EAEVAQSPRYKITEKSQAVAFWCDPISGHATLYWYRQILGQGPELLVQFQDESVVDDSQLPKDRFSAERLKGVDSTLKIQPAELGDSAMYLCASSNPAGGVVATGELFFGEGSRLTVL.

V usage is TRBV29-1 and J usage is TRBJ2-7, with D possibly being TRBD2 (5 bases). V lost 4 bases and J lost 7, with 14 bases in between. CDR1 SQVTM and CDR2 ANQGSEA come from the germline V gene. CDR3 length: 12 residues. CDR3 bases: TGCAGCGTTGGCACGGGGTTTGGGGAGCAGTACTTC. This gives the protein CSVGTGFGEQYF.

Ten or more counts support this clonotype. The chain is built from TRBV2 and TRBJ1-2; 7 bases are a match to TRBD1. This CDR3 is 16 amino acids long. Germline V gene lookup returns CDR1 SNHLY and CDR2 FYNNEI. V was pared by 6 bases and J by 5 bases, with 15 bases of the junction left unmatched. The CDR3 DNA follows: TGTGCCAGCAGCGCTGGGACAGCAAGGGGTTTTTATGGCTACACCTTC. Its translation: CASSAGTARGFYGYTF.

The chain employs TRBV9 and TRBJ2-3, with no clear D. Germline V gene lookup returns CDR1 SGDLS and CDR2 YYNGEE. Trimming took 5 bases from V and 2 from J, leaving 6 bases between them. The CDR3 is 12 residues long. The CDR3 coding sequence is TGTGCCAGCAGTGGTAACACAGATACGCAGTATTTT. Protein sequence: CASSGNTDTQYF. The complete variable domain, with remaining parts taken from reference TRBV9 and TRBJ2-3, reads DSGVTQTPKHLITATGQRVTLRCSPRSGDLSVYWYQQSLDQGLQFLIQYYNGEERAKGNILERFSAQQFPDLHSELNLSSLELGDSALYFCASSGNTDTQYFGPGTRLTVL.

In this sample, this clonotype turned up a few times. This rearrangement joins TRBV7-2 to TRBJ2-7; tentatively, D is TRBD1 or TRBD2 (6 bases each). The V end was cut by 6 bases, the J end by 0 bases, with 15 bases between. The CDR3 runs to 15 residues. The germline V gene has CDR1 SGHTA and CDR2 FQGNSA. The CDR3 here is CASREQGAGSYEQYF. CDR3 nucleotide sequence: TGTGCCAGCAGGGAACAGGGAGCGGGCTCCTACGAGCAGTACTTC.

The rearrangement joins TRBV15 to TRBJ1-3; 7 bases line up with TRBD1. Unmatched junction bases numbered 6, after V lost 5 bases and J lost 2 bases. The germline V gene encodes CDR1 LNHNV and CDR2 YYDKDF (reference sequence). The CDR3 runs to 15 residues. CDR3 sequence reads: CATSADRDPGNTIYF. DNA for the CDR3: TGTGCCACCAGCGCAGACAGGGATCCTGGAAACACCATATATTTT.

The rearrangement uses TRBV2 and TRBJ1-1; the D is unclear. The V gene lost 11 bases and the J gene lost 1 base, with 17 bases spanning the gap. CDR3 length equals 14 residues. Germline CDR1 is SNHLY and CDR2 is FYNNEI. CDR3 region: CAAKSTARNTEAFF. CDR3 nucleotides: TGTGCCGCGAAATCTACAGCGAGGAACACTGAAGCTTTCTTT.

In this sample, this clonotype turned up many times. The rearrangement links TRBV5-1 to TRBJ2-7; 10 bases map to TRBD1. The CDR3 spans 15 residues. Losses at the gene ends were 3 bases for V and 3 bases for J; bases not matched to a gene: 6. Germline V gene sequence: CDR1 SGHRS, CDR2 YFSETQ. CDR3 DNA sequence: TGCGCCAGCAGCTCGGGACAGGGGTCGGGCTACGAGCAGTACTTC. As protein: CASSSGQGSGYEQYF.

This clonotype was recorded a few times. The V gene is TRBV6-4, the J gene TRBJ2-1, with 10 bases matching TRBD2. Germline lookup yields CDR1 MRHNA and CDR2 SNTAGT. The V gene end was trimmed by 3 bases and the J gene end by 4 bases; junction bases not matched to a gene: 3. The CDR3 contains 15 residues. CDR3 sequence (DNA): TGTGCCAGCAGTGAGCGAGCGGGAGGGTACAATGAGCAGTTCTTC. Translation: CASSERAGGYNEQFF.

The genes are TRBV7-3 and TRBJ2-7, with D tentatively TRBD1 or TRBD2 (6 bases each). The CDR3 length is 13 residues. Germline-derived CDR1 and CDR2 are SGHTA and FQGTGA. The ends were cut back, 6 bases at V and 7 bases at J, with 16 bases in the middle. CDR3 DNA sequence: TGTGCCAGCAGTCCCGCCCGGGGGCGGGAGCAGTACTTC. This translates into CASSPARGREQYF.

The rearrangement joins TRBV2 to TRBJ2-7; perhaps TRBD2 as D (7 bases). The ends were cut back, 4 bases at V and 3 bases at J, with 16 bases in the middle. The CDR3 totals 15 residues. Germline V gene lookup returns CDR1 SNHLY and CDR2 FYNNEI. In DNA form, the CDR3 reads TGTGCCAGCAGTGGGTTCGGGGGGCAGTTCTACGAGCAGTACTTC. It yields the protein CASSGFGGQFYEQYF.

This clonotype was found a few times. Given a much more abundant clone one base away, this may be a read error. This rearrangement joins TRBV6-1 to TRBJ2-1, with D unresolved. CDR3 length: 12 amino acids. In germline, CDR1 is MNHNS, CDR2 SASEGT. V was shortened by 10 bases and J by 3 bases, with 10 bases between the two germline ends. The CDR3 here is CATKRNYNEQFF. In DNA, the CDR3 is TGTGCCACCAAAAGGAACTACAATGAGCAGTTCTTC.

The CDR3 here is CSVEENTVRNEQYF. The CDR3 DNA sequence: TGCAGCGTTGAAGAGAATACGGTGAGAAACGAGCAGTACTTC. This chain uses TRBV29-1 with TRBJ2-7; unclear D gene. The CDR3 runs to 14 residues. Looked up from germline, CDR1 is SQVTM and CDR2 is ANQGSEA. Trimming stripped 0 bases from V and 5 bases from J, with 14 bases between.

The chain recombines TRBV19 with TRBJ1-2; 7 positions match TRBD1. Per the germline V gene, CDR1 is LNHDA and CDR2 is SQIVND (reference sequence). Unmatched junction bases numbered 5, after V lost 6 bases and J lost 7 bases. CDR3 length: 12 amino acids. CDR3 coding DNA: TGTGCCAGTAGACGGACAGGTGGTGGCTACACCTTC. It encodes CASRRTGGGYTF.

V and J are TRBV27 and TRBJ1-1; possible D gene TRBD1, 6 bases. Deletions cut 10 bases from V and 4 bases from J, with 22 bases between. Germline lookup yields CDR1 MNHEY and CDR2 SMNVEV (reference sequence). The CDR3 loop spans 15 amino acids. The CDR3 DNA is TGTGCCACTCCCCCCCGGGACATCGACCGCACTGAAGCTTTCTTT. Translation: CATPPRDIDRTEAFF.

There are many counts of this clonotype. The chain recombines TRBV7-8 with TRBJ2-5, with TRBD2 matching 12 bases. The germline gives CDR1 SGHVS, CDR2 FQNEAQ. There are 18 residues in the CDR3. The trim removed 1 base at V and 0 bases at J, leaving 6 bases unmatched. The CDR3 nucleotides are TGTGCCAGCAGCTTAGGTCGCACTAGCGGGGGGTACCAAGAGACCCAGTACTTC. Its protein product is CASSLGRTSGGYQETQYF.

This clonotype was recorded many times. This sequence joins TRBV7-3 and TRBJ2-3; 10 nucleotides match TRBD2. The CDR3 runs 15 residues. In germline, CDR1 is SGHTA, CDR2 FQGTGA. The ends lost 3 bases at V and 2 bases at J; junction bases unmatched: 2. CDR3 loop: CASSFTSGVTDTQYF. CDR3 nucleotide sequence: TGTGCCAGCAGCTTTACTAGCGGGGTCACAGATACGCAGTATTTT.

The V gene is TRBV27, the J gene TRBJ1-3; D not resolved. The V end was cut by 2 bases, the J end by 0 bases, with 8 bases between. The CDR3 totals 15 residues. Germline CDR1 reads MNHEY; CDR2 reads SMNVEV (reference sequence). The CDR3 nucleotides are TGTGCCAGCAGTTTAGGCTGGGACTCTGGAAACACCATATATTTT. Protein sequence: CASSLGWDSGNTIYF.